This is a list of T cell receptor beta chains from one sample in a study of blood T cell repertoires in COVID-19. TCRdb keeps only in-frame clones here, not all; method: immunoSEQ multiplex PCR. The sample has around 190,000 clones, about 78% seen once. Material: peripheral blood. The origin of the receptors is a woman aged 45-65 years with active or convalescent COVID-19. Each CDR3 is given with its conserved first and last residue. A D gene is named only where the DNA matches it firmly. Some rows have no size entry. The others give once, few or many, or a class for an expanded clone.

15,TRBJ2-3,TRBV6-2/TRBV6-3,TRBD2,.,CASSPRDYLTDTQYF,TGTGCCAGCAGTCCCCGGGACTACCTCACAGATACGCAGTATTTT
13,TRBJ2-1,TRBV19,.,few,CASSTTGYNEQFF,TGTGCCAGTAGTACTACTGGCTACAATGAGCAGTTCTTC
13,TRBJ2-5,TRBV3-1/TRBV3-2,.,.,CASSQQAGETQYF,TGTGCCAGCAGCCAACAAGCGGGTGAGACCCAGTACTTC
14,TRBJ1-6,TRBV9,.,many,CASSVGQGGSPLHF,TGTGCCAGCAGCGTAGGTCAGGGCGGATCACCCCTCCACTTT
15,TRBJ2-1,TRBV24-1,.,.,CATSDPDSSYNEQFF,TGTGCCACCAGTGACCCTGACAGCTCCTACAATGAGCAGTTCTTC
13,TRBJ2-1,TRBV4-2,TRBD2,.,CASSPRAGDEQFF,TGTGCCAGCAGCCCAAGAGCGGGGGATGAGCAGTTCTTC
18,TRBJ1-2,TRBV5-1,TRBD1,.,CASSPTGQGANFAYGYTF,TGCGCCAGCAGCCCTACGGGGCAGGGGGCGAATTTCGCCTATGGCTACACCTTC
13,TRBJ2-4,TRBV3-1/TRBV3-2,.,.,CASSPGLANIQYF,TGTGCCAGCAGCCCTGGACTCGCAAACATTCAGTACTTC
19,TRBJ2-3,TRBV7-9,TRBD2,.,CASSLGLAGARGGTDTQYF,TGTGCCAGCAGCTTGGGACTAGCGGGAGCGCGGGGTGGCACAGATACGCAGTATTTT
16,TRBJ2-3,TRBV4-2,TRBD2,.,CASSQDGTSGTDTQYF,TGTGCCAGCAGCCAAGATGGGACTAGCGGCACAGATACGCAGTATTTT
16,TRBJ1-4,TRBV25-1,TRBD1,.,CASSNSQTGAIEKLFF,TGTGCCAGCAGCAACAGTCAGACAGGGGCAATTGAAAAACTGTTTTTT
16,TRBJ2-3,TRBV20-1,TRBD2,.,CSASRGLAKTSDTQYF,TGCAGTGCTAGTAGGGGACTAGCGAAAACATCGGATACGCAGTATTTT
15,TRBJ2-5,TRBV7-9,.,.,CASSLVGQVQETQYF,TGTGCCAGCAGCTTAGTGGGGCAGGTCCAAGAGACCCAGTACTTC
13,TRBJ2-1,TRBV27,TRBD2,.,CASNLAGVNEQFF,TGTGCCAGCAACCTAGCGGGAGTGAATGAGCAGTTCTTC
12,TRBJ1-1,TRBV5-6,.,.,CASSLGQIEAFF,TGTGCCAGCAGCTTAGGACAGATTGAAGCTTTCTTT
14,TRBJ1-2,TRBV7-2,TRBD1,.,CASSFRETGNGYTF,TGTGCCAGCAGCTTTCGTGAGACAGGGAACGGCTACACCTTC
15,TRBJ2-7,TRBV6-5,TRBD1,.,CASSYVGPRGYEQYF,TGTGCCAGCAGTTACGTCGGCCCCAGGGGGTACGAGCAGTACTTC
19,TRBJ2-1,TRBV2,TRBD2,.,CASSPGLAGGDPTYNEQFF,TGTGCCAGCAGTCCCGGACTAGCGGGGGGCGATCCCACCTACAATGAGCAGTTCTTC
17,TRBJ1-4,TRBV7-2,TRBD1,.,CASSLGGAGTGVEKLFF,TGTGCCAGCAGCTTAGGGGGAGCCGGGACAGGGGTGGAAAAACTGTTTTTT
12,TRBJ2-5,TRBV10-3,.,.,CATQALTETQYF,TGTGCCACCCAAGCTCTTACGGAGACCCAGTACTTC
14,TRBJ1-2,TRBV19,.,.,CASSMAREYRGYTF,TGTGCCAGTAGTATGGCCAGGGAATACCGTGGCTACACCTTC
14,TRBJ1-1,TRBV4-3,.,.,CASSQDSREIQAFF,TGCGCCAGCAGCCAAGATAGCCGCGAAATCCAAGCTTTCTTT
15,TRBJ1-2,TRBV6-5,.,.,CASSYSMDSFYGYTF,TGTGCCAGCAGTTACTCGATGGACAGCTTCTATGGCTACACCTTC
14,TRBJ1-2,TRBV5-6,TRBD1,.,CASSPDRGRLGYTF,TGTGCCAGCAGTCCAGACAGGGGGAGGCTTGGCTACACCTTC
16,TRBJ2-7,TRBV7-6,.,.,CASSPIPGQPTPLQYF,TGTGCCAGCAGCCCCATCCCCGGACAGCCTACTCCCTTGCAGTACTTC
13,TRBJ1-1,TRBV11-2,.,few,CASSLDRDTEAFF,TGTGCCAGCAGCTTAGATCGGGACACTGAAGCTTTCTTT
15,TRBJ2-3,TRBV7-6,.,.,CASSKSHSSTDTQYF,TGTGCCAGCAGCAAGAGTCACTCTAGCACAGATACGCAGTATTTT
15,TRBJ2-3,TRBV30,TRBD2,once,CAWSLLAGGLDTQYF,TGTGCCTGGAGTTTACTAGCGGGGGGCCTGGATACGCAGTATTTT
15,TRBJ2-2,TRBV7-3,TRBD1,few,CASSLPGQGTGELFF,TGTGCCAGCAGCTTACCGGGACAGGGAACCGGGGAGCTGTTTTTT
17,TRBJ2-5,TRBV28,TRBD1,.,CASRGHRGQPRQETQYF,TGTGCCAGCAGGGGACATAGGGGACAGCCACGCCAAGAGACCCAGTACTTC
13,TRBJ2-3,TRBV28,TRBD2,few,CAGGRSPTDTQYF,TGTGCCGGCGGGAGATCCCCCACAGATACGCAGTATTTT
17,TRBJ1-5,TRBV28,.,.,CASSFVEPRVSFRPQHF,TGTGCCAGCAGTTTCGTGGAACCCAGGGTTTCCTTTCGGCCCCAGCATTTT
15,TRBJ2-7,TRBV7-8,TRBD1,.,CASSSPDRTSYEQYF,TGTGCCAGCAGCTCGCCGGACAGGACTTCCTACGAGCAGTACTTC
15,TRBJ2-7,TRBV7-2,TRBD1,.,CASSLPTGVSYEQYF,TGTGCCAGCAGCTTGCCGACAGGGGTTTCCTACGAGCAGTACTTC
13,TRBJ2-2,TRBV30,TRBD2,.,CAWTGGGTGELFF,TGTGCCTGGACTGGCGGGGGAACCGGGGAGCTGTTTTTT
15,TRBJ2-1,TRBV5-1,.,.,CASRLRGSGPNEQFF,TGCGCCAGCCGTTTGCGGGGTTCGGGGCCAAATGAGCAGTTCTTC
16,TRBJ2-2,TRBV4-3,.,many,CASSQRRDRNTGELFF,TGCGCCAGCAGCCAAAGGAGGGACAGGAACACCGGGGAGCTGTTTTTT